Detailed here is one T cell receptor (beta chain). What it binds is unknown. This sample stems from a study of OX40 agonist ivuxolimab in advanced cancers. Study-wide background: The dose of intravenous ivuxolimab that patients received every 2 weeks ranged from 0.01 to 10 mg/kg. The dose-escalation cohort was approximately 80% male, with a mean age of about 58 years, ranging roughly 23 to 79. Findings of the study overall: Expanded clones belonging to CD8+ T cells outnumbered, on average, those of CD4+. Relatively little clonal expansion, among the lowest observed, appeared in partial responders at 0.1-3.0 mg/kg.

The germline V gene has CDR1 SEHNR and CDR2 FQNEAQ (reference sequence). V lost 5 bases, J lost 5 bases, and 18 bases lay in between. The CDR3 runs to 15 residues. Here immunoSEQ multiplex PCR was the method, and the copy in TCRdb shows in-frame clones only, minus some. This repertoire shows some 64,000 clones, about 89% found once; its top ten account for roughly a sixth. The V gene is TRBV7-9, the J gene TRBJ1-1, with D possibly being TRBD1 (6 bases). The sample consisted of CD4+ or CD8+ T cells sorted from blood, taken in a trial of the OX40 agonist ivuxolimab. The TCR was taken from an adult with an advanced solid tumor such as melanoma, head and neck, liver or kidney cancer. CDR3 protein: CASSPRTGGGTEAFF. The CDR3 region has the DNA TGTGCCAGCAGCCCCAGGACCGGAGGGGGAACTGAAGCTTTCTTT.